A selection of T cell receptor beta chains follows, all from one sample in a study of early T cells in non-severe SARS-CoV-2 infection. MiXCR was run by TCRdb on the 5' RACE reads, yielding one entry per CDR3 protein. The data contain some 66,000 distinct CDR3 sequences, around 13% of them singletons. The sample consisted of whole blood. These receptors were obtained from an adult who was a healthcare worker with PCR-confirmed SARS-CoV-2 infection or an uninfected control (not recorded which). Both conserved end residues are trimmed from each CDR3. Fields, in order: J gene, V gene, CDR3 protein.

TRBJ2-1	TRBV29-1	SDETSGGYNEQF
TRBJ1-2	TRBV29-1	SVHRGLYGYT
TRBJ2-7	TRBV7-2	ASSLLTSGGTTYEQY
TRBJ1-2	TRBV9	ASTVSGTNYGYT
TRBJ2-7	TRBV7-2	ASSLFSGGLYEQY
TRBJ2-1	TRBV18	ASSAKNEQF
TRBJ2-2	TRBV20-1	SARMGLAGAGELF
TRBJ1-2	TRBV4-2	ASSQASTGFYGYT
TRBJ2-7	TRBV29-1	SVRGDNAGPHIYEQY
TRBJ2-1	TRBV11-2	ASRSPRGFNEQF
TRBJ1-5	TRBV19	ASSMEALQPQH
TRBJ2-5	TRBV6-2/TRBV6-3	AIRASPETQY
TRBJ1-2	TRBV4-3	ASSQDQPPYGYT
TRBJ1-1	TRBV18	ASSPRQGEGSEAF
TRBJ1-2	TRBV5-6	ASSLAGGRGYGYT
TRBJ2-7	TRBV30	AWSVGGGEQY
TRBJ2-7	TRBV10-1	ASSEGSGGTYEQY
TRBJ1-2	TRBV5-1	ASSSLGGTNGYT
TRBJ1-5	TRBV6-1	ASSGYRGEPQH
TRBJ2-5	TRBV7-9	ASRRTGQETQY
TRBJ1-2	TRBV20-1	SAGRQGAGYGYT
TRBJ1-6	TRBV7-2	ASSLIRGEVRSPLH
TRBJ2-5	TRBV5-1	ASSLRLTSVETQY
TRBJ1-6	TRBV7-9	ASSLAGYSPLH
TRBJ2-1	TRBV29-1	SVEAGGTEQF
TRBJ1-2	TRBV29-1	SCDRANYGYT
TRBJ2-3	TRBV7-7	ASSRGGLAGEDTQY
TRBJ2-5	TRBV10-2	ASSAAPQETQY
TRBJ1-5	TRBV20-1	SAIGASNQPQH
TRBJ2-3	TRBV5-1	ASSLEAYPRGTDTQY
TRBJ1-2	TRBV29-1	SVVAAGGVSDYGYT